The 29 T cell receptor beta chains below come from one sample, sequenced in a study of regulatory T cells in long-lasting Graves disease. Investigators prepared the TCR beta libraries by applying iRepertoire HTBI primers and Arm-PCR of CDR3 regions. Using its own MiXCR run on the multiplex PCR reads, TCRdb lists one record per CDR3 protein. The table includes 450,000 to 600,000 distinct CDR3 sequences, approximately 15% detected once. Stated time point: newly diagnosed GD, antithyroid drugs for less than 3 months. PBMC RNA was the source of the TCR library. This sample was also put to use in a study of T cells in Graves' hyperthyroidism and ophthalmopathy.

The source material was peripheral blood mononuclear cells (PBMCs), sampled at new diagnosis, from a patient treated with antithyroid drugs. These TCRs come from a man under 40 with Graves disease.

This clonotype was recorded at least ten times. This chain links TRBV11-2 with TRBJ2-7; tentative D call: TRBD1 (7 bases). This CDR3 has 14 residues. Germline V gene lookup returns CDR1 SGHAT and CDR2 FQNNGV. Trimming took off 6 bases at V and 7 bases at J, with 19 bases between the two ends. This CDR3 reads CASRPGGPTMEQYF. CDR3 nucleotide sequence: TGTGCCAGCAGACCAGGGGGGCCTACTATGGAGCAGTACTTC.

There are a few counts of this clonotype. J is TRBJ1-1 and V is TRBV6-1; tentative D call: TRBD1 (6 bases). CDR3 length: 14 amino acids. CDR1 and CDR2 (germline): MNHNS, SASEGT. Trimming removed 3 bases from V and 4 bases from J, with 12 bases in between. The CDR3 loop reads CASSDTTGGTEAFF. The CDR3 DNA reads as TGTGCCAGCAGTGATACGACAGGTGGCACTGAAGCTTTCTTT.

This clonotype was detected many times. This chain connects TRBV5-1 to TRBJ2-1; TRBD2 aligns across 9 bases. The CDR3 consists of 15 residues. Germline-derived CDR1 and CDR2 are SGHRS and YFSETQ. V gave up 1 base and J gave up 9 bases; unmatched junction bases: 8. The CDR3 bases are TGCGCCAGCAGCTTGTCGGTCGGCGGGAGGGTTGAGCAGTTCTTC. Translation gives CASSLSVGGRVEQFF.

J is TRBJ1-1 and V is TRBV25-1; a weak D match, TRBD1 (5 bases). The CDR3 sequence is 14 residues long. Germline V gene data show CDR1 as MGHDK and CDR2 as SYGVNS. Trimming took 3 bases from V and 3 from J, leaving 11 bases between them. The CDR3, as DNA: TGTGCCAGCAGTGACGCCGGGGGTTACACTGAAGCTTTCTTT. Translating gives CASSDAGGYTEAFF.

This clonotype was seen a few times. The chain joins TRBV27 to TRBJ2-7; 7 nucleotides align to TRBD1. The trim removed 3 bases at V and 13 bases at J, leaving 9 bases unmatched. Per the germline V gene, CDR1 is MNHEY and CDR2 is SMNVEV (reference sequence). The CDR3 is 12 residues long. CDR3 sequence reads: CASSLGQSPKYF. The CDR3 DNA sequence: TGTGCCAGCAGTTTGGGACAGAGCCCTAAATACTTC.

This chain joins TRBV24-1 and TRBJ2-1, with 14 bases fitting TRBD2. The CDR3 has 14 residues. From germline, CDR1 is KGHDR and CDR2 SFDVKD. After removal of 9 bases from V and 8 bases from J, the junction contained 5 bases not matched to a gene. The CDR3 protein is CATSGLAGGHEQFF. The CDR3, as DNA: TGTGCCACCTCAGGACTAGCGGGAGGCCATGAGCAGTTCTTC.

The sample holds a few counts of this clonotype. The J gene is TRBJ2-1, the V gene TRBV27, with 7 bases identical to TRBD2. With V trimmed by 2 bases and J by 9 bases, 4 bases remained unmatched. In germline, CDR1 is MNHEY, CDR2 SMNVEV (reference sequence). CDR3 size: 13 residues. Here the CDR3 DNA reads TGTGCCAGCAGTTTAGCGGGAGTAGGTGAGCAGTTCTTC. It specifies CASSLAGVGEQFF.

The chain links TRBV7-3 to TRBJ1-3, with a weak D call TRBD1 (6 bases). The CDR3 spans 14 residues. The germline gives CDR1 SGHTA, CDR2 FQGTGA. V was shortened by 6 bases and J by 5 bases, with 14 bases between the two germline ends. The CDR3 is CASSFHRDRNTIYF. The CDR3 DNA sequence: TGTGCCAGCAGTTTCCACAGGGACAGAAACACCATATATTTT.

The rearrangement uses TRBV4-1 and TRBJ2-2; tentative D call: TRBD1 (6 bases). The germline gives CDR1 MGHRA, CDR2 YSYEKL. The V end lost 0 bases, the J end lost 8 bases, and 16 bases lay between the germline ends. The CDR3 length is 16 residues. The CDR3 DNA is TGCGCCAGCAGCCAAGAGGGCAGGGGCGGATTGGGGGAGCTGTTTTTT. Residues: CASSQEGRGGLGELFF.

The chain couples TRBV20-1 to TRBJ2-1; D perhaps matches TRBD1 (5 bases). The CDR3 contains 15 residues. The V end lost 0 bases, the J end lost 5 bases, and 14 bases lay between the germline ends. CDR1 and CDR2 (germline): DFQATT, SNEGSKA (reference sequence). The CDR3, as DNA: TGCAGTGCTAGAGATTTTGAACAGGTGAACAATGAGCAGTTCTTC. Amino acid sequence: CSARDFEQVNNEQFF.

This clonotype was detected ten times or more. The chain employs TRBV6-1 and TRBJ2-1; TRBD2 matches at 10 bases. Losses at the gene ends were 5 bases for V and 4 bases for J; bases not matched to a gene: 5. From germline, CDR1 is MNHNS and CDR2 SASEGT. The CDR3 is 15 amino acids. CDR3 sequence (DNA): TGTGCCAGCAGTAAGGGGACTAGCGATTACAATGAGCAGTTCTTC. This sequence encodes CASSKGTSDYNEQFF.

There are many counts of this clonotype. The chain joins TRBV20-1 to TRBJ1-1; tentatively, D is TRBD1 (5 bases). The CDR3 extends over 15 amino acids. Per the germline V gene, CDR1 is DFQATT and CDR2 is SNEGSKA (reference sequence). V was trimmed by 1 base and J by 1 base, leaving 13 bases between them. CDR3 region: CSARGRGHPNTEAFF. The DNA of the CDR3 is TGCAGTGCTAGAGGACGAGGACACCCGAACACTGAAGCTTTCTTT.

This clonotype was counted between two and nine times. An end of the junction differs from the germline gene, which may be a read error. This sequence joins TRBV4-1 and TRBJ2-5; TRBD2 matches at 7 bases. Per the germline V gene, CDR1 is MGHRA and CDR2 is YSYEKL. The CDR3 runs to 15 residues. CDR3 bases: TGTGCCAGCAGCCAAGTCACTAGCGTCCAAGAGACCCAGTACTTC. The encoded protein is CASSQVTSVQETQYF.

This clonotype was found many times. The CDR3 DNA reads TGTGCCAGCAGCTTAGGATTCAGGGGAAGCACAGATACGCAGTATTTT. Amino acids: CASSLGFRGSTDTQYF. The chain links TRBV11-2 to TRBJ2-3; weak D call: TRBD1 (6 bases). Germline V gene data show CDR1 as SGHAT and CDR2 as FQNNGV. Trimming removed 1 base from V and 0 bases from J, with 11 bases in between. CDR3 length: 16 amino acids.

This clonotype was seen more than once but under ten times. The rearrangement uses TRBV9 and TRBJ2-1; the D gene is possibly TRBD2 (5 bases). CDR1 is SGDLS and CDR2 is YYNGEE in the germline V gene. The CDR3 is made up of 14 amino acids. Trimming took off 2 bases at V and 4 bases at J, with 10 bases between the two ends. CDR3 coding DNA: TGTGCCAGCAGCGTGGAGACTAATTACAATGAGCAGTTCTTC. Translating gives CASSVETNYNEQFF.

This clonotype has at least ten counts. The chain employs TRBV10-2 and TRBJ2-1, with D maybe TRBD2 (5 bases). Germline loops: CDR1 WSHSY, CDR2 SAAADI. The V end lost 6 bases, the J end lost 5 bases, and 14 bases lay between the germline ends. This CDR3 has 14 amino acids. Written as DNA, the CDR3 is TGCGCCAGCAGCAGAACTGGACTGAACAATGAGCAGTTCTTC. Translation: CASSRTGLNNEQFF.

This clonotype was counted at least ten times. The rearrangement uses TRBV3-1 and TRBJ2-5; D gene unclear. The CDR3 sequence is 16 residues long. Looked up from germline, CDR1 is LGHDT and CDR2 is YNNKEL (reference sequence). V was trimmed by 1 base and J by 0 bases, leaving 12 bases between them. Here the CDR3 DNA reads TGTGCCAGCAGCCAAGTTCTTGGCTCGTACCAAGAGACCCAGTACTTC. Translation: CASSQVLGSYQETQYF.

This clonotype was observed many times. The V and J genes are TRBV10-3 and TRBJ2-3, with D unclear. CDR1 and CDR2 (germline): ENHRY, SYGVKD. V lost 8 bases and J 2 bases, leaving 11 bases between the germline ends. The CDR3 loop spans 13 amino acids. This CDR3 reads CAIAWSATDTQYF. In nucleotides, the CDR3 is TGTGCCATCGCCTGGTCTGCCACAGATACGCAGTATTTT.

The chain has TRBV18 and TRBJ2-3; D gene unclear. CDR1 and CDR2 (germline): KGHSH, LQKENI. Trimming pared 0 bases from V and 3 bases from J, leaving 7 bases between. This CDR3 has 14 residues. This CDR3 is CASSPPVFTDTQYF. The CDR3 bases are TGTGCCAGCTCACCACCGGTATTTACAGATACGCAGTATTTT.

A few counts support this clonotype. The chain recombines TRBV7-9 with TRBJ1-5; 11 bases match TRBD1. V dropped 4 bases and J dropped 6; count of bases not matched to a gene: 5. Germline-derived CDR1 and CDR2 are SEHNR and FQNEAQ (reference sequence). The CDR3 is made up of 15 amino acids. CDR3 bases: TGTGCCAGCAGCTCGGGACAGGGGGTCAGTCAGCCCCAGCATTTT. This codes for CASSSGQGVSQPQHF.

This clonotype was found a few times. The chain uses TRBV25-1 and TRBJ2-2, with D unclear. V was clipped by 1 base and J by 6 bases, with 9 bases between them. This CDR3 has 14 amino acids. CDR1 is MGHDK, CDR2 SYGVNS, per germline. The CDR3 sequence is CASSELTAPGELFF. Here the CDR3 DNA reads TGTGCCAGCAGTGAATTAACGGCCCCCGGGGAGCTGTTTTTT.

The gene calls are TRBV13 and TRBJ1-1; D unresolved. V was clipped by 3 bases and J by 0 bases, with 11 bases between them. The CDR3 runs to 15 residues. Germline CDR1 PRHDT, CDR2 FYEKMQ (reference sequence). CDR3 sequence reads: CASSLANTMNTEAFF. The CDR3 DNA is TGTGCCAGCAGCTTGGCAAATACGATGAACACTGAAGCTTTCTTT.

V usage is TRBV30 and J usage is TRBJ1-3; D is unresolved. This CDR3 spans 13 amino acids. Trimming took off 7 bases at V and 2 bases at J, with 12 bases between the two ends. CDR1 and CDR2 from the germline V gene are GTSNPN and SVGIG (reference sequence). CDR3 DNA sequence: TGTGCCTCCCAGACATCGGCTGGAAACACCATATATTTT. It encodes CASQTSAGNTIYF.

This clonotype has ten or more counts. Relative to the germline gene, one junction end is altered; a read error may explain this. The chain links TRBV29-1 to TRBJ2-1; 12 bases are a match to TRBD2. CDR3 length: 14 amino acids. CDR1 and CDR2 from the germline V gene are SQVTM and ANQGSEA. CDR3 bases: TGCAGTGCTAGGCGACTAGCGGGAGTAGTGGTGCAGTTTTTC. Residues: CSARRLAGVVVQFF.

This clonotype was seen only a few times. The CDR3 spells CASSVGYQWDSNQPQHF. The CDR3 region has the DNA TGTGCCAGCAGCGTAGGATATCAGTGGGATAGCAATCAGCCCCAGCATTTT. V and J are TRBV9 and TRBJ1-5; D ambiguous. The CDR3 is 17 amino acids. V was clipped by 0 bases and J by 0 bases, with 13 bases between them. CDR1 and CDR2 (germline): SGDLS, YYNGEE.

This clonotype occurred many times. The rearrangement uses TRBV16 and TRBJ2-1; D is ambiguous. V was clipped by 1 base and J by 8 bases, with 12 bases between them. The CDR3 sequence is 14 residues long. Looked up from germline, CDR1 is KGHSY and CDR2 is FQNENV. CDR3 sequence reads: CASSQWDEMDEQFF. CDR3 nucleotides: TGTGCCAGCAGCCAATGGGATGAAATGGATGAGCAGTTCTTC.

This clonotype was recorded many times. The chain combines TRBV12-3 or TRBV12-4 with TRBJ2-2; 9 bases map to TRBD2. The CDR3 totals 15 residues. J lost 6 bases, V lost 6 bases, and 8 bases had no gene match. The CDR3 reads CASRRDAGGSGELFF. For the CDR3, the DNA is TGTGCCAGCAGGCGGGACGCGGGGGGGTCCGGGGAGCTGTTTTTT.

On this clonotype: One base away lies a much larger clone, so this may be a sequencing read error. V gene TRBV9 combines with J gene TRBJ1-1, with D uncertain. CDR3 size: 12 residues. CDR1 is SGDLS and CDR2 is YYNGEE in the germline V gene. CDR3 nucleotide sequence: TGTGCCAGCAGTCATTCCCCCACTGAAGCTCTCTTT. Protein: CASSHSPTEALF. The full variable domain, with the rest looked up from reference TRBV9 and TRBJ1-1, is DSGVTQTPKHLITATGQRVTLRCSPRSGDLSVYWYQQSLDQGLQFLIQYYNGEERAKGNILERFSAQQFPDLHSELNLSSLELGDSALYFCASSHSPTEALFGQGTRLTVV.

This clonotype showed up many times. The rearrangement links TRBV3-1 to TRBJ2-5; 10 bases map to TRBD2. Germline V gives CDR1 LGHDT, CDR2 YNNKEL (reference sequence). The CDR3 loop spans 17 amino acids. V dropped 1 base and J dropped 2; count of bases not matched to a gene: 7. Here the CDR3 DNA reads TGTGCCAGCAGCCAAGCTGTAACTAGCGGGAATCAAGAGACCCAGTACTTC. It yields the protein CASSQAVTSGNQETQYF.